The source of this TCR beta chain is a study of CD8 T cells in Susac syndrome. To note about this clonotype: The antigen is unknown.

V lost 6 bases, J lost 2 bases, and 14 bases lay in between. The CDR3 has 14 amino acids. Germline CDR1 and CDR2: MNHEY and SMNVEV (reference sequence). The RNA input was roughly 0.45 to 1 ug, and it was reverse transcribed with random hexamers. Multiplex immunoSEQ PCR targeted 54 Vbeta and 13 Jbeta TCR beta segments. TCRdb re-derived calls from the immunoSEQ multiplex PCR reads in MiXCR, one entry per CDR3 protein. Of about 300,000 distinct CDR3 sequences in the sample, 65% to 90% are singletons; the top ten hold 0.2% to 0.25%. The study, taken as a whole, reports: The study acknowledged a relatively small number of individuals in its TCR sequencing and HLA analysis.

The CD8+ and CD4+ T cells were negatively isolated, with the TEMRA cells enriched by FACS. The sample was CD8+ T cells from PBMCs. This receptor was identified in a human donor with multiple sclerosis. The J gene is TRBJ2-7, the V gene TRBV27; unclear D gene. The CDR3 sequence: CASSHFLGPYEQYF. In DNA, the CDR3 is TGTGCCAGCAGCCACTTTCTAGGCCCCTACGAGCAGTACTTC.